The rows below give T cell receptor beta chains drawn from one sample of a study of blood T cell repertoires in COVID-19. The method was immunoSEQ multiplex PCR; TCRdb's version includes in-frame clones alone and lacks a portion of them. The sample has 27,000 or so clones; about nine tenths are singletons. The sample comprised peripheral blood. These receptors came from a woman aged 45-60 years with active COVID-19. Each CDR3 is given with its conserved first and last residue. Clone size is shown for a subset of rows, as once, few, many or a class of expanded clone.

>TRBJ2-7|TRBV19|.
CASSIGTGNSYEQYF
>TRBJ1-1|TRBV3-1/TRBV3-2|few
CASGGGWTEAFF
>TRBJ1-4|TRBV9|.
CASSSRTGLNEKLFF
>TRBJ2-5|TRBV29-1|.
CSVDTGQQETQYF
>TRBJ1-2|TRBV19|.
CASSPTGGAYGYTF
>TRBJ1-3|TRBV5-1|.
CASSLDTAGNTIYF
>TRBJ1-1|TRBV4-1|.
CASSQREGTEAFF
>TRBJ2-3|TRBV6-2/TRBV6-3|once
CASSSFDTQYF
>TRBJ1-6|TRBV6-1|.
CASSELTGSYNSPLHF
>TRBJ2-7|TRBV21-1|.
CASSKLDPPGHRTSGRAFEQYF
>TRBJ1-5|TRBV28|.
CASSTGDDSNQPQHF
>TRBJ2-7|TRBV11-2|.
CASRKTSGKTYEQYF
>TRBJ2-7|TRBV2|few
CASSEEAYEQYF
>TRBJ1-5|TRBV3-1/TRBV3-2|.
CASSQDLSGQPQHF
>TRBJ2-7|TRBV28|.
CASSPLRTGTYEQYF
>TRBJ1-5|TRBV2|.
CASSEGAGGQPQHF
>TRBJ1-3|TRBV2|.
CASSAEGHRTGNTIYF
>TRBJ2-1|TRBV27|.
CASSKEGSSYNEQFF
>TRBJ2-1|TRBV28|.
CASSFLWGTGVAEQFF
>TRBJ2-7|TRBV6-5|.
CASSYRLAGVNEQYF
>TRBJ2-7|TRBV28|few
CASTPIGSSGFYEQYF
>TRBJ1-6|TRBV18|.
CASSPRVEGSPLHF
>TRBJ1-6|TRBV10-1|.
CASTPLSSYNSPLHF
>TRBJ2-2|TRBV9|.
CASSVGVAGANTGELFF
>TRBJ2-3|TRBV19|.
CASSKPWTSGSSTDTQYF
>TRBJ2-5|TRBV18|once
CASSLHGLAGPARPEETQYF
>TRBJ1-1|TRBV6-8|.
CASSYSGHTNTEAFF
>TRBJ2-7|TRBV2|.
CASTDSTYEQYF
>TRBJ2-3|TRBV10-3|.
CAIFPFLGQGPFSTDTQYF
>TRBJ2-3|TRBV6-6|.
CASSQDRGRTDTQYF
>TRBJ2-4|TRBV28|.
CASSSGQLLAKNIQYF
>TRBJ1-1|TRBV6-4|.
CASSEQGGTEAFF
>TRBJ2-1|TRBV18|.
CASSPLAGAYNEQFF
>TRBJ2-7|TRBV4-1|few
CASSQGSSGSFYEQYF
>TRBJ1-2|TRBV10-3|.
CAIRRDTAGSGYTF
>TRBJ1-1|TRBV30|.
CACTDREDTEAFF
>TRBJ1-5|TRBV5-4|.
CASSPTIRTALSNQPQHF
>TRBJ2-1|TRBV27|.
CASSPTGRGYNEQFF
>TRBJ1-5|TRBV6-2/TRBV6-3|few
CASSLGVGDQPQHF
>TRBJ1-2|TRBV7-2|.
CASSLAKAGLYGYTF
>TRBJ1-1|TRBV6-5|.
CASRRTGANTEAFF
>TRBJ2-1|TRBV11-1|.
CASSLRTEVYNEQFF
>TRBJ1-1|TRBV29-1|.
CSACSDFTEAFF
>TRBJ2-1|TRBV24-1|.
CATSDARGLAGNEQFF
>TRBJ1-6|TRBV5-1|.
CASRGDGGNSPLHF
>TRBJ1-2|TRBV14|once
CASSQGRTGYGYTF
>TRBJ1-2|TRBV28|.
CASSTRQKSNYGYTF
>TRBJ1-6|TRBV6-6|once
CASSLEGWNSPLHF
>TRBJ1-1|TRBV12-3/TRBV12-4|once
CASSFAGNKAFF
>TRBJ1-5|TRBV9|.
CASGRGGIGQPQHF
>TRBJ2-5|TRBV28|.
CASSLSLRAQYF
>TRBJ1-2|TRBV7-9|.
CASRQGADGYTF
>TRBJ2-1|TRBV6-6|.
CASSYGGTPPRGEQFF
>TRBJ2-1|TRBV27|once
CASSFGSEYYNEQFF
>TRBJ2-1|TRBV4-1|.
CASSLEPQTSGRNNEQFF
>TRBJ2-2|TRBV5-1|.
CASSLEPGYVGELFF